This T cell receptor beta chain was obtained from a study of blood T cells in healthy people across ages. Study-level points and caveats: Diversity of TCR beta correlated strongly with naive T cell percentage. A roughly linear age-dependent decrease characterized TCR beta diversity per million T cells. One million T cells yielded diversity estimates that were considered underestimates.

RNA extraction gave at least 5 micrograms of total RNA per sample. Of note for this clonotype: The antigen remains undetermined.

A second PCR of 7 to 11 cycles used a sample-barcoded 5' primer and a J-beta primer mix. Using its own MiXCR run on the 5' RACE reads, TCRdb lists one record per CDR3 protein. The data show 580,000 or so distinct CDR3 sequences, around 50% seen once. The germline CDR1 and CDR2 sequences are LGHNA and YSLEER. There are 15 residues in the CDR3. V shed 5 bases and J 5 bases; nucleotides not matched to a gene: 7. The source is an older man in good health. The sequenced sample consisted of blood. V usage is TRBV4-3 and J usage is TRBJ2-1; TRBD2 matches 9 bases. The CDR3 bases are TGCGCCAGCAGCTCTTCCGGGACTAGCAACAATGAGCAGTTCTTC. This gives the protein CASSSSGTSNNEQFF.